This T cell receptor beta chain emerged from a study of T cells in Graves' hyperthyroidism and ophthalmopathy. V was pared by 5 bases and J by 7 bases, with 11 bases between. The CDR3 covers 12 residues. Germline V CDR1 and CDR2: SEHNR, FQNEAQ (reference sequence). This clonotype was seen only a few times. Authors of the study amplified TCR beta CDR3 regions from RNA transcripts. HTBI primers drove first-round RT-PCR of the TCR CDR3. TCRdb ran MiXCR on the multiplex PCR reads and lists one entry per CDR3 protein. The data show under 350,000 distinct CDR3 sequences, around 23% seen once. Hyperthyroidism was newly diagnosed in patients aged 18 to 65 (duration under 2 months). Exclusion criteria comprised uncontrolled infection, other autoimmune disease, pregnancy or lactation. Fresh 10 ml peripheral blood yielded PBMCs.

The rearrangement links TRBV7-9 to TRBJ1-2, with TRBD1 as a possible D gene (6 bases). The sequencing sample was made of blood. This TCR derives from a woman in her forties or fifties with Graves' hyperthyroidism. DNA of the CDR3: TGTGCCAGCAGCCCCGGGGGCTCTGGCTACACCTTC. Its translation is CASSPGGSGYTF.